This T cell receptor (beta chain) was found in a study of T-cell reconstitution after alpha-beta-depleted transplantation in children. General study findings and limits: There were reportedly several hundred expanded graft clones from which alpha-beta T cells came about two months after transplant. Surviving recipient T cells and intrathymic progenitors accounted for some patients' high TCRbeta diversity at day 60.

Researchers prepared the TCRbeta library using unique molecular identifiers, the study reports. In TCRdb, the PCR reads were re-called with MiXCR into one record per CDR3 protein. The sample includes 200,000 to 250,000 distinct CDR3 sequences, 7% to 9% of them seen just once. The CDR3 consists of 16 residues. V shed 3 bases, J shed 3 bases, and the junction held 7 bases outside the gene matches. Germline V lookup: CDR1 MNHEY, CDR2 SMNVEV (reference sequence). This clonotype has a handful of counts. The antigen is not known. This chain joins TRBV27 and TRBJ2-1; 8 nucleotides align to TRBD2. Sequencing used PBMCs, mostly from graft donor cells, obtained 360 days after TCRalphabeta/CD19-depleted stem cell transplant. This TCR was sampled from a male patient under 10 years old who had a stem cell transplant for acute myeloid leukemia, so the T cells may come from the graft donor. CDR3 nucleotides: TGTGCCAGCAGTTTTGCGTCGGGACTAGACTACAATGAGCAGTTCTTC. Protein: CASSFASGLDYNEQFF.